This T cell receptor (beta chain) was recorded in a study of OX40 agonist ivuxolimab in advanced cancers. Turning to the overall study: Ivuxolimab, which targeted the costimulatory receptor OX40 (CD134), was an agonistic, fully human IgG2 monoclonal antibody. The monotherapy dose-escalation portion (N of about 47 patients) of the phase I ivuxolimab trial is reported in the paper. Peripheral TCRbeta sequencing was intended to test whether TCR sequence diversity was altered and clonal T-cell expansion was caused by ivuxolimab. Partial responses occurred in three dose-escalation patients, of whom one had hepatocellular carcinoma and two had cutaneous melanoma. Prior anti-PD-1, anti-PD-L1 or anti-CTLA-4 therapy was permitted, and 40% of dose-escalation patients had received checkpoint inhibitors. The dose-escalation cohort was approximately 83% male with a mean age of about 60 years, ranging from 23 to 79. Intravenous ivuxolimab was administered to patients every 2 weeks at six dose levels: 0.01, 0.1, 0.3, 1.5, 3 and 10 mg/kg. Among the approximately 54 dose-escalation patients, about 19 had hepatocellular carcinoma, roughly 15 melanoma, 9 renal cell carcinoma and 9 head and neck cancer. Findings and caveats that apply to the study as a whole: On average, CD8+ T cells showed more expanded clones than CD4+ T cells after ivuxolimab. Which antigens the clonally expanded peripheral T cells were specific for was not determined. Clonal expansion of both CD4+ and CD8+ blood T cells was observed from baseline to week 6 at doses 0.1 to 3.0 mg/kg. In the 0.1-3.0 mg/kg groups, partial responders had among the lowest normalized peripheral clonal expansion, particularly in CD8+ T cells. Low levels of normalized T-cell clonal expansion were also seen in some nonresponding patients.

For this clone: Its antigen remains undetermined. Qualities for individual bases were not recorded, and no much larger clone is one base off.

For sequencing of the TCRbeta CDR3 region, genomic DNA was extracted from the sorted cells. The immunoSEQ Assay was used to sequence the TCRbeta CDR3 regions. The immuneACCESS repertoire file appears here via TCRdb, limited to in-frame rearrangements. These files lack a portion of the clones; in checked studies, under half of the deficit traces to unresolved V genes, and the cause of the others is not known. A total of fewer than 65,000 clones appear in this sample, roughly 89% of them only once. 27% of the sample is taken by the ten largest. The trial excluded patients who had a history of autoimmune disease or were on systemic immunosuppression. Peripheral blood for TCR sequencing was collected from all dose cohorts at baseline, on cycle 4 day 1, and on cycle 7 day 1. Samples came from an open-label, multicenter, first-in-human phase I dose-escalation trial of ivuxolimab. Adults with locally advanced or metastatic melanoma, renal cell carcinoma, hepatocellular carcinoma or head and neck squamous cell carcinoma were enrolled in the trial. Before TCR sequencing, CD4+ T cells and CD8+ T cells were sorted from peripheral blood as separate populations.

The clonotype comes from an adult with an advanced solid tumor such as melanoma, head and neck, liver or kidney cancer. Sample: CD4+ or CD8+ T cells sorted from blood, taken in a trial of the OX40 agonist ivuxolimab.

The CDR3 amino acid sequence is: CASSPSGGGGYNEQFF. The bases read TGCGCCAGCAGCCCCTCCGGGGGAGGGGGCTACAATGAGCAGTTCTTC. The chain joins TRBV5-1 to TRBJ2-1; a tentative D call is TRBD2 (7 bases match). The germline V gene encodes CDR1 SGHRS and CDR2 YFSETQ. V is reduced by 4 bases and J by 3 bases, leaving a spacing of 17 bases between them. Spanning cysteine to phenylalanine, the CDR3 consists of 16 amino acids. The CDR3 DNA has 48 bases and is translated from base 1. The reference TRBV5-1 and TRBJ2-1 proteins fill in what lies around the CDR3, so the full variable domain reads KAGVTQTPRYLIKTRGQQVTLSCSPISGHRSVSWYQQTPGQGLQFLFEYFSETQRNKGNFPGRFSGRQFSNSRSEMNVSTLELGDSALYLCASSPSGGGGYNEQFFGPGTRLTVL.